The TCR beta chain under discussion was sequenced for a study of blood T cells in healthy people across ages. CDR1 and CDR2 (germline): SGHRS, YFSETQ. The CDR3 totals 14 residues. Trimming cost V 0 bases and J 6 bases, with 11 bases left between them. This clonotype showed up just a few times. Its target is not known. It was with a sample-barcoded 5' primer and a J-beta primer mix that a second PCR of roughly 7 to 12 cycles was run. TCRdb analysed the 5' RACE reads with MiXCR anew, one entry per CDR3 protein. The sample consists of roughly 1.5 million distinct CDR3 sequences, under 55% of them appearing once. Study-level points and caveats: Reliance upon unsorted PBMCs precluded definitive naive versus antigen-experienced comparison.

The sequence was obtained from a woman in her late teens or twenties in good health. The sample was blood. The V gene is TRBV5-1, the J gene TRBJ2-3; D not resolved. The CDR3 DNA follows: TGCGCCAGCAGCTTGGCGGTGACCGAGGATACGCAGTATTTT. Translating gives CASSLAVTEDTQYF.